These 31 T cell receptor beta chains were all obtained from the same sample, sequenced in a study of blood T cell repertoires in COVID-19. The assay was immunoSEQ multiplex PCR, and TCRdb's table has in-frame clones only and misses some. Here the sample spans roughly 92,000 clones, around nine tenths being singletons. The source material was peripheral blood. The receptors originated from a man aged 50-60 years with acute or convalescent COVID-19.

The chain couples TRBV3-1 (or the pseudogene TRBV3-2) to TRBJ2-1, with TRBD2 matching 9 bases. CDR1 and CDR2 from the germline V gene are LGHDT and YNNKEL (reference sequence). This CDR3 region has 16 residues. After removal of 6 bases from V and 9 bases from J, the junction contained 15 bases not matched to a gene. The CDR3 DNA sequence: TGTGCCAGCAGTCTTCATGGACTAGCGAAAGAGCGTGAGCAGTTCTTC. This translates into CASSLHGLAKEREQFF.

This sequence joins TRBV19 and TRBJ1-5, with TRBD1 as a possible D gene (6 bases). This CDR3 region has 14 residues. Germline V gene data show CDR1 as LNHDA and CDR2 as SQIVND (reference sequence). V was shortened by 6 bases and J by 4 bases, with 13 bases between the two germline ends. Here the CDR3 reads CASSVDSLNQPQHF. The CDR3 region has the DNA TGTGCCAGTAGCGTGGACAGCCTTAATCAGCCCCAGCATTTT.

This chain connects TRBV7-9 to TRBJ2-7; the D gene is possibly TRBD1 (5 bases). The CDR3 runs to 15 residues. Trimming took 5 bases from V and 3 from J, leaving 17 bases between them. Germline-derived CDR1 and CDR2 are SEHNR and FQNEAQ (reference sequence). CDR3: CASSPSAGLIYEQYF. The CDR3 coding sequence is TGTGCCAGCAGCCCTTCCGCAGGGTTGATCTACGAGCAGTACTTC.

The chain is built from TRBV15 and TRBJ1-5, with 8 bases identical to TRBD1. V lost 7 bases and J lost 0; bases outside the gene matches: 5. The CDR3 runs to 15 residues. Germline CDR1 and CDR2: LNHNV and YYDKDF (reference sequence). CDR3 coding DNA: TGTGCCACCAAGGAGGACAGGGATAGCAATCAGCCCCAGCATTTT. Amino acids: CATKEDRDSNQPQHF.

This clone is a singleton in its sample. This sequence joins TRBV6-5 and TRBJ2-3; 9 positions match TRBD2. The CDR3 runs to 14 residues. Germline CDR1 MNHEY, CDR2 SVGAGI. V was pared by 7 bases and J by 4 bases, with 6 bases of the junction left unmatched. The CDR3, as DNA: TGTGCCAGCACGGGCGGGAGGGCCTCAGATACGCAGTATTTT. Protein sequence: CASTGGRASDTQYF.

The V and J genes are TRBV3-1 (or the pseudogene TRBV3-2) and TRBJ1-1, with a possible D match to TRBD1 (5 bases). This CDR3 is 17 amino acids long. Per the germline V gene, CDR1 is LGHDT and CDR2 is YNNKEL (reference sequence). V dropped 2 bases and J dropped 1 base, with 17 bases sitting between them. This CDR3 reads CASSQKGTGRRNTEAFF. In DNA form, the CDR3 reads TGTGCCAGCAGCCAAAAGGGGACTGGGCGGAGGAACACTGAAGCTTTCTTT.

V and J are TRBV7-6 and TRBJ2-1, with D perhaps matching TRBD2 (7 bases). CDR3 length: 15 amino acids. CDR1 is SGHVS, CDR2 FNYEAQ, per germline. V shed 3 bases and J shed 1 base, with 10 bases lying between them. CDR3 in DNA: TGTGCCAGCAGCTTGGGAGGGGGTTCCTACAATGAGCAGTTCTTC. Translated: CASSLGGGSYNEQFF.

The CDR3: CSASIGQGTYSNQPQHF. The CDR3 coding sequence is TGCAGTGCTAGTATAGGGCAAGGGACTTATAGCAATCAGCCCCAGCATTTT. The rearrangement uses TRBV20-1 and TRBJ1-5; D possibly corresponds to TRBD1 (5 bases). V was trimmed by 3 bases and J by 0 bases, leaving 18 bases between them. The CDR3 loop spans 17 amino acids. CDR1 is DFQATT, CDR2 SNEGSKA, per germline (reference sequence).

This sequence joins TRBV19 and TRBJ2-2, with 9 positions matching TRBD2. Germline lookup yields CDR1 LNHDA and CDR2 SQIVND (reference sequence). The V and J ends lost 6 bases and 2 bases, in that order; junction bases with no gene match: 10. The CDR3 totals 17 residues. For the CDR3, the DNA is TGTGCCAGTAGCTACATTAGCGGGAGAGATAACACCGGGGAGCTGTTTTTT. This codes for CASSYISGRDNTGELFF.

The V gene is TRBV6-4, the J gene TRBJ2-7; 8 bases align to TRBD2. Germline-derived CDR1 and CDR2 are MRHNA and SNTAGT. CDR3 size: 15 residues. V lost 6 bases to trimming and J lost 2 bases; unmatched junction nucleotides: 9. CDR3 protein: CASSPGLDGPYEQYF. The DNA of the CDR3 is TGTGCCAGCAGCCCGGGACTAGACGGCCCCTACGAGCAGTACTTC.

This chain uses TRBV5-5 with TRBJ2-1, with TRBD2 matching 16 bases. This CDR3 contains 14 residues. V shed 4 bases, J shed 15 bases, and the junction held 7 bases outside the gene matches. The V gene's germline CDR1 is SGHKS and CDR2 YYEKEE (reference sequence). CDR3 loop: CASSLGLAGGPLFF. CDR3 bases: TGTGCCAGCAGCCTGGGACTAGCGGGAGGGCCTCTGTTCTTC.

This clone was detected a few times. The chain carries TRBV29-1 and TRBJ1-2; D is possibly TRBD1 (5 bases). The CDR3 covers 13 residues. The V and J ends lost 4 bases and 0 bases respectively, with 9 bases between them. CDR1 is SQVTM and CDR2 is ANQGSEA in the germline V gene. The CDR3 loop is CSVARTSNYGYTF. The CDR3 region has the DNA TGCAGCGTTGCCAGGACATCTAACTATGGCTACACCTTC.

V usage is TRBV7-9 and J usage is TRBJ2-7; possibly TRBD1 for D (6 bases). The CDR3 covers 15 residues. In germline, CDR1 is SEHNR, CDR2 FQNEAQ (reference sequence). Trimming took 0 bases from V and 0 from J, leaving 9 bases between them. The DNA for the CDR3 is TGTGCCAGCAGCTTAGCTGGGGGCAACTCCTACGAGCAGTACTTC. Translated: CASSLAGGNSYEQYF.

The chain uses TRBV2 and TRBJ1-2; 7 nucleotides agree with TRBD1. This CDR3 is built from 13 residues. Germline V gene lookup returns CDR1 SNHLY and CDR2 FYNNEI. V lost 7 bases and J lost 2; bases outside the gene matches: 4. The CDR3 DNA follows: TGTGCCAGCATTACGGGACAGAACTATGGCTACACCTTC. It specifies CASITGQNYGYTF.

The chain has TRBV12-5 and TRBJ1-3, with 9 bases aligning to TRBD1. Trimming removed 5 bases from V and 9 bases from J; junction bases left unmatched: 11. From germline, CDR1 is LGHNT and CDR2 FRNRAP. This CDR3 is 15 amino acids long. The CDR3 reads CASGVTRTGESTIYF. CDR3 coding DNA: TGTGCTAGTGGTGTTACCAGGACAGGGGAATCCACCATATATTTT.

Here the CDR3 DNA reads TGCGCCAGCAGCTTGTGGGCCGGCAATCAGCCCCAGCATTTT. Amino acid sequence: CASSLWAGNQPQHF. V is TRBV5-1 and J is TRBJ1-5; D is unclear. The CDR3 is made up of 14 amino acids. Trimming cost V 1 base and J 2 bases, with 7 bases left between them. CDR1 SGHRS and CDR2 YFSETQ come from the germline V gene.

This chain uses TRBV7-9 with TRBJ1-4; perhaps TRBD1 as D (6 bases). Trimming pared 2 bases from V and 5 bases from J, leaving 12 bases between. The CDR3 contains 15 residues. Germline V gene data show CDR1 as SEHNR and CDR2 as FQNEAQ (reference sequence). The chain's CDR3 is CASSLPGQGNEKLFF. For the CDR3, the DNA is TGTGCCAGCAGCTTACCCGGCCAGGGGAATGAAAAACTGTTTTTT.

The chain couples TRBV15 to TRBJ1-2; D might be TRBD1 (5 bases). The ends were cut back, 1 base at V and 4 bases at J, with 16 bases in the middle. This CDR3 spans 16 amino acids. Germline CDR1 is LNHNV and CDR2 is YYDKDF (reference sequence). In DNA, the CDR3 is TGTGCCACCAGCAGAGGCGGAGGGGAAATAGGCTATGGCTACACCTTC. As protein: CATSRGGGEIGYGYTF.

This clone appeared once. The rearrangement uses TRBV11-2 and TRBJ1-5, with a possible D match to TRBD1 (6 bases). This CDR3 comprises 13 residues. V was cut by 5 bases and J by 5 bases, with 10 bases left in between. The V gene's germline CDR1 is SGHAT and CDR2 FQNNGV. CDR3 DNA sequence: TGTGCCAGCAGCCGGACAGATGATCAGCCCCAGCATTTT. It codes for CASSRTDDQPQHF.

The chain recombines TRBV5-1 with TRBJ1-2; D is undetermined. V lost 5 bases and J 8 bases, leaving 19 bases between the germline ends. The CDR3 sequence is 14 residues long. The germline V gene encodes CDR1 SGHRS and CDR2 YFSETQ. This chain's CDR3 is CASSHGRTEGGYTF. The CDR3 DNA reads as TGCGCCAGCAGTCATGGACGGACCGAGGGAGGCTACACCTTC.

The chain employs TRBV19 and TRBJ2-3, with 12 nucleotides matching TRBD2. This CDR3 region has 16 residues. The V and J ends lost 6 bases and 2 bases, in that order; junction bases with no gene match: 6. Germline values: CDR1 LNHDA, CDR2 SQIVND (reference sequence). Here the CDR3 DNA reads TGTGCCAGTAGCTCCCGGACTAGCGGGGTCACAGATACGCAGTATTTT. This sequence encodes CASSSRTSGVTDTQYF.

The gene calls are TRBV19 and TRBJ1-1, with D possibly TRBD1 on 5 matching bases. The CDR3 covers 15 residues. V was shortened by 9 bases and J by 0 bases, with 17 bases between the two germline ends. Germline V lookup: CDR1 LNHDA, CDR2 SQIVND (reference sequence). CDR3 loop: CASGSLRGMNTEAFF. CDR3 nucleotides: TGTGCCAGCGGGTCCCTTAGGGGCATGAACACTGAAGCTTTCTTT.

The rearrangement links TRBV6-6 to TRBJ2-1, with D unresolved. The CDR3 consists of 12 residues. CDR1 MNHNY and CDR2 SVGAGI come from the germline V gene (reference sequence). Trimming shortened V by 5 bases and J by 9 bases, and 11 bases separated the two germline ends. This CDR3 reads CASSLSYGEQFF. In DNA, the CDR3 is TGTGCCAGCAGTCTTAGCTACGGTGAGCAGTTCTTC.

The table lists this clone with a count of one. The chain joins TRBV7-2 to TRBJ1-1; 7 bases are shared with TRBD1. Unmatched junction bases numbered 4, after V lost 2 bases and J lost 4 bases. Per the germline V gene, CDR1 is SGHTA and CDR2 is FQGNSA. The CDR3 has 14 residues. The chain's CDR3 is CASSLRTGATEAFF. The CDR3 region has the DNA TGTGCCAGCAGCTTACGTACAGGGGCCACTGAAGCTTTCTTT.

The chain recombines TRBV3-1 (or the pseudogene TRBV3-2) with TRBJ1-1; D gene ambiguous. The CDR3 has 14 amino acids. V shed 4 bases and J shed 0 bases, with 9 bases lying between them. From germline, CDR1 is LGHDT and CDR2 YNNKEL (reference sequence). In DNA form, the CDR3 reads TGTGCCAGCAGCCCCGGGTCTTTGAACACTGAAGCTTTCTTT. It encodes CASSPGSLNTEAFF.

This rearrangement joins TRBV6-6 to TRBJ1-1; no reliable D call. Germline CDR1 reads MNHNY; CDR2 reads SVGAGI (reference sequence). V was cut by 6 bases and J by 1 base, with 12 bases left in between. CDR3 length: 14 residues. DNA for the CDR3: TGTGCCAGCAGCAGCAGCGTACAGAACACTGAAGCTTTCTTT. It is translated as CASSSSVQNTEAFF.

With respect to this clone: An end of the junction does not agree with germline; a read error may underlie this. The chain links TRBV18 to TRBJ2-7; 11 bases fit TRBD1. The CDR3 loop spans 15 amino acids. CDR1 KGHSH and CDR2 LQKENI come from the germline V gene. The CDR3 is CASSQPGQGGYGQYF. DNA of the CDR3: TGTGCCAGCTCACAACCGGGACAGGGGGGGTACGGGCAGTACTTC.

The CDR3 coding sequence is TGTGCCAGCAGCCCAGGGGGCACAACTAATGAAAAACTGTTTTTT. It encodes CASSPGGTTNEKLFF. The chain carries TRBV6-5 and TRBJ1-4; 8 nucleotides line up with TRBD1. The CDR3 is 15 amino acids. J was trimmed by 0 bases and V by 6 bases; bases with no gene match: 3. Germline lookup yields CDR1 MNHEY and CDR2 SVGAGI.

CDR3 region: CASSLWGVTGELFF. The CDR3 region has the DNA TGTGCCAGCAGCTTATGGGGGGTGACCGGGGAGCTGTTTTTT. The J gene is TRBJ2-2, the V gene TRBV7-2; TRBD2 might be the D (6 bases). The CDR3 length is 14 residues. Germline CDR1 reads SGHTA; CDR2 reads FQGNSA. Deletions cut 2 bases from V and 5 bases from J, with 9 bases between.

The chain is built from TRBV12-3 or TRBV12-4 and TRBJ1-1, with D maybe TRBD1 (6 bases). V shed 10 bases and J shed 0 bases, with 12 bases lying between them. CDR3 length equals 13 residues. CDR3 region: CATQRDMNTEAFF. For the CDR3, the DNA is TGTGCCACCCAGAGGGACATGAACACTGAAGCTTTCTTT.

The chain links TRBV6-5 to TRBJ1-6; D remains ambiguous. This CDR3 is 13 amino acids long. The germline CDR1 and CDR2 sequences are MNHEY and SVGAGI. V lost 6 bases to trimming and J lost 11 bases, with 14 bases between them. In DNA form, the CDR3 reads TGTGCCAGCAGCCCCGGGAGGTGGACACCCCTCCACTTT. Encoded protein: CASSPGRWTPLHF.